Listed below are T cell receptor beta chains from one sample, sequenced in a study of blood T cell repertoires in COVID-19. The repertoire was sequenced with immunoSEQ multiplex PCR; TCRdb's copy has only in-frame clones and lacks some. The sample holds around 67,000 clones, around nine tenths seen once. Input material: peripheral blood. All receptors come from a human donor in a cohort sampled during active COVID-19. The CDR3 runs from the conserved cysteine through the conserved F or W. A D gene is named only where the DNA matches it firmly. Some rows mark clone size as missing; the rest say once, few, many or name a class of expanded clone.

CDR3: CASRRQGVTEAFF
DNA: TGTGCCAGCAGAAGACAGGGGGTAACTGAAGCTTTCTTT
length: 13
V: TRBV7-2
size: .
D: TRBD1
J: TRBJ1-1

CDR3: CASSPPAGSGEQYF
DNA: TGTGCCAGCTCACCACCGGCCGGGAGCGGCGAGCAGTACTTC
length: 14
V: TRBV18
size: .
D: .
J: TRBJ2-7

CDR3: CASSQDKTGGAVNSPLHF
DNA: TGCGCCAGCAGCCAAGATAAGACAGGGGGCGCCGTTAATTCACCCCTCCACTTT
length: 18
V: TRBV4-1
size: .
D: TRBD1
J: TRBJ1-6

CDR3: CASSVSRRGKNTGELFF
DNA: TGTGCCAGCAGCGTCTCCCGGCGCGGGAAAAACACCGGGGAGCTGTTTTTT
length: 17
V: TRBV9
size: .
D: .
J: TRBJ2-2

CDR3: CASSIGLAELSYEQYF
DNA: TGTGCCAGTAGTATCGGACTAGCTGAGCTCTCCTACGAGCAGTACTTC
length: 16
V: TRBV19
size: .
D: TRBD2
J: TRBJ2-7

CDR3: CASSSRPGNTEAFF
DNA: TGTGCCAGCAGCTCCCGTCCAGGGAACACTGAAGCTTTCTTT
length: 14
V: TRBV7-6
size: .
D: .
J: TRBJ1-1

CDR3: CASSLGSRAPHIYEQYF
DNA: TGCGCCAGCAGCTTGGGTTCGCGGGCACCACATATCTACGAGCAGTACTTC
length: 17
V: TRBV5-1
size: once
D: .
J: TRBJ2-7

CDR3: CASSIRLAGGPYEQYF
DNA: TGTGCCAGCAGTATCCGCCTAGCGGGGGGACCCTACGAGCAGTACTTC
length: 16
V: TRBV27
size: few
D: TRBD2
J: TRBJ2-7

CDR3: CASSQALRNTEAFF
DNA: TGCGCCAGCAGCCAGGCCTTGAGGAACACCGAAGCTTTCTTT
length: 14
V: TRBV4-1
size: few
D: .
J: TRBJ1-1

CDR3: CATSKTGTGGKYEQYF
DNA: TGTGCCACCAGCAAAACCGGGACAGGGGGTAAATACGAGCAGTACTTC
length: 16
V: TRBV15
size: .
D: TRBD1
J: TRBJ2-7

CDR3: CASSLSSGTGQYF
DNA: TGTGCCAGCAGTTTATCATCCGGGACAGGGCAGTATTTT
length: 13
V: TRBV27
size: .
D: TRBD1
J: TRBJ2-3

CDR3: CASSFQQGIFYEQYF
DNA: TGTGCCAGCAGTTTCCAACAGGGGATTTTTTACGAGCAGTACTTC
length: 15
V: TRBV28
size: .
D: TRBD1
J: TRBJ2-7

CDR3: CASSSSRVPYEQYF
DNA: TGTGCCAGCAGTTCCTCCAGGGTTCCCTACGAGCAGTACTTC
length: 14
V: TRBV6-5
size: once
D: .
J: TRBJ2-7

CDR3: CASSDLPAGVNNEQFF
DNA: TGTGCCAGCAGTGATTTACCAGCGGGGGTTAACAATGAGCAGTTCTTC
length: 16
V: TRBV2
size: .
D: TRBD2
J: TRBJ2-1

CDR3: CASSQDMGQTYEQYF
DNA: TGTGCCAGCAGCCAAGATATGGGACAGACCTACGAGCAGTACTTC
length: 15
V: TRBV3-1/TRBV3-2
size: .
D: TRBD1
J: TRBJ2-7

CDR3: CASSDSGGGEQYF
DNA: TGTGCCAGCAGCGATAGCGGGGGCGGCGAGCAGTACTTC
length: 13
V: TRBV25-1
size: .
D: TRBD2
J: TRBJ2-7

CDR3: CASGFPRGGGQNSYEQYF
DNA: TGTGCTAGTGGTTTCCCCCGGGGGGGAGGGCAAAATTCCTACGAGCAGTACTTC
length: 18
V: TRBV12-5
size: .
D: TRBD2
J: TRBJ2-7

CDR3: CASSIRESKWTSGVQETQYF
DNA: TGTGCCAGTAGTATCCGCGAGTCGAAATGGACTAGCGGGGTCCAAGAGACCCAGTACTTC
length: 20
V: TRBV19
size: .
D: TRBD2
J: TRBJ2-5

CDR3: CASSLGQTISNQPQHF
DNA: TGTGCCAGCAGCTTAGGTCAAACTATTAGCAATCAGCCCCAGCATTTT
length: 16
V: TRBV7-8
size: .
D: .
J: TRBJ1-5

CDR3: CASSHSQAVEEKLFF
DNA: TGTGCCAGCAGCCATTCCCAGGCAGTTGAGGAAAAACTGTTTTTT
length: 15
V: TRBV7-9
size: .
D: .
J: TRBJ1-4

CDR3: CASKGGGDTGELFF
DNA: TGCGCCAGCAAGGGCGGGGGTGACACCGGGGAGCTGTTTTTT
length: 14
V: TRBV5-1
size: .
D: TRBD2
J: TRBJ2-2

CDR3: CASSSRGAAYEQYF
DNA: TGTGCCAGCAGCTCAAGGGGTGCTGCCTACGAGCAGTACTTC
length: 14
V: TRBV13
size: .
D: .
J: TRBJ2-7

CDR3: CASSPPGHYEQYF
DNA: TGTGCCAGCAGCCCCCCGGGACACTACGAGCAGTACTTC
length: 13
V: TRBV7-9
size: .
D: .
J: TRBJ2-7

CDR3: CASSPQAGGGNTIYF
DNA: TGTGCCAGCAGCCCTCAGGCAGGGGGAGGAAACACCATATATTTT
length: 15
V: TRBV7-8
size: .
D: TRBD1
J: TRBJ1-3

CDR3: CASSLETVREQYF
DNA: TGTGCCAGCAGCTTAGAAACGGTCCGGGAGCAGTACTTC
length: 13
V: TRBV7-2
size: .
D: .
J: TRBJ2-7

CDR3: CASSALYNEQFF
DNA: TGTGCCAGCAGCGCGCTTTACAATGAGCAGTTCTTC
length: 12
V: TRBV12-3/TRBV12-4
size: .
D: .
J: TRBJ2-1

CDR3: CASSKEGGITGELFF
DNA: TGTGCCAGCAGCAAAGAAGGAGGGATCACCGGGGAGCTGTTTTTT
length: 15
V: TRBV21-1
size: .
D: .
J: TRBJ2-2

CDR3: CASSEGQDYQPQHF
DNA: TGTGCCAGCAGTGAAGGACAGGACTATCAGCCCCAGCATTTT
length: 14
V: TRBV2
size: .
D: .
J: TRBJ1-5

CDR3: CASSPRQAPGEQYF
DNA: TGTGCCAGCAGTCCCCGACAGGCACCAGGGGAGCAGTACTTC
length: 14
V: TRBV28
size: .
D: .
J: TRBJ2-7